This entry lists 30 T cell receptor beta chains sequenced from one sample in a study of a mutant IDH1 vaccine in newly diagnosed glioma. No antigens are known for them. Time point of the sample: week 35, safety follow-up. In every dose of vaccine, 300 ug of mutant IDH1 20-mer peptide was given alongside topical imiquimod. Generated by immunoSEQ multiplex PCR, the TCRdb table keeps only in-frame clones and is missing some. The data show about 69,000 clones, around nine tenths seen once. The source material was PBMCs, sampled from a glioma patient whose treatment included an IDH1 peptide vaccine. Receptor source: a man under 40 with glioma.

This rearrangement joins TRBV5-1 to TRBJ2-1, with 7 bases that match TRBD2. Germline CDR1 SGHRS, CDR2 YFSETQ. Trimming at V came to 0 bases and at J to 10 bases, leaving 7 bases not matched to a gene. This CDR3 is built from 14 residues. CDR3 loop: CASSLAQTSDEQFF. The CDR3, as DNA: TGCGCCAGCAGCTTGGCCCAAACTAGCGACGAGCAGTTCTTC.

Here the CDR3 reads CAAAFQGKGNYGYTF. The CDR3 coding sequence is TGTGCCGCAGCCTTTCAGGGAAAGGGGAACTATGGCTACACCTTC. This sequence joins TRBV19 and TRBJ1-2; a weak D match, TRBD1 (5 bases). Germline CDR1 and CDR2: LNHDA and SQIVND (reference sequence). CDR3 length equals 15 residues. The V end lost 11 bases, the J end lost 2 bases, and 21 bases lay between the germline ends.

This chain links TRBV5-1 with TRBJ2-7, with TRBD1 identical over 9 bases. This CDR3 has 16 residues. Germline V gene sequence: CDR1 SGHRS, CDR2 YFSETQ. V was clipped by 1 base and J by 4 bases; unmatched bases: 9. The CDR3 is CASSLNLAGQGYEQYF. The CDR3 nucleotides are TGCGCCAGCAGCTTGAACCTTGCGGGACAGGGATACGAGCAGTACTTC.

This rearrangement joins TRBV5-1 to TRBJ1-4, with 8 bases that match TRBD1. The CDR3 has 14 residues. After removal of 0 bases from V and 6 bases from J, the junction contained 1 base not matched to a gene. The germline CDR1 and CDR2 sequences are SGHRS and YFSETQ. DNA for the CDR3: TGCGCCAGCAGCTTGGACAGGGGGGATGAAAAACTGTTTTTT. Amino acid sequence: CASSLDRGDEKLFF.

The table lists this clone with a count of one. CDR3: CASSLPGQYDEQYF. In DNA, the CDR3 is TGCGCCAGCAGCCTTCCCGGACAATACGATGAGCAGTACTTC. The genes are TRBV5-1 and TRBJ2-5; tentative D call: TRBD1 (5 bases). CDR3 length: 14 amino acids. Germline CDR1 and CDR2: SGHRS and YFSETQ. V lost 4 bases to trimming and J lost 11 bases, with 21 bases between them.

CDR3 residues: CASSVGTGAEQYF. In DNA, the CDR3 is TGTGCCAGCAGTGTAGGGACGGGGGCCGAGCAGTACTTC. The chain has TRBV2 and TRBJ2-7, with D perhaps being TRBD1 or TRBD2 (6 bases each). The CDR3 has 13 amino acids. Germline assignment: CDR1 SNHLY and CDR2 FYNNEI. The germline V and J ends were trimmed by 4 bases and 6 bases, with 13 bases remaining between them.

CDR3 nucleotide sequence: TGTGCCAGCAGTGAAGATTACGGAACGACCCAGCATTTT. This gives the protein CASSEDYGTTQHF. The chain carries TRBV6-1 and TRBJ1-5; no clear D gene. Germline loops: CDR1 MNHNS, CDR2 SASEGT. Trimming stripped 1 base from V and 11 bases from J, with 12 bases between. The CDR3 consists of 13 residues.

The genes are TRBV19 and TRBJ2-1; the D is unclear. The CDR3 covers 14 residues. The V gene's germline CDR1 is LNHDA and CDR2 SQIVND (reference sequence). V was cut by 7 bases and J by 3 bases, with 13 bases left in between. The CDR3 region is CASTLGLFYNEQFF. In nucleotides, the CDR3 is TGTGCCAGTACTCTCGGGCTTTTCTACAATGAGCAGTTCTTC. Full variable domain (outside the CDR3, taken from reference TRBV19 and TRBJ2-1): DGGITQSPKYLFRKEGQNVTLSCEQNLNHDAMYWYRQDPGQGLRLIYYSQIVNDFQKGDIAEGYSVSREKKESFPLTVTSAQKNPTAFYLCASTLGLFYNEQFFGPGTRLTVL.

V usage is TRBV7-9 and J usage is TRBJ2-7, with a weak D call TRBD2 (5 bases). Germline CDR1 reads SEHNR; CDR2 reads FQNEAQ (reference sequence). This CDR3 has 14 residues. The V gene lost 4 bases and the J gene lost 7 bases, with 17 bases spanning the gap. CDR3 in DNA: TGTGCCAGCAGCTCCCTAGGACCAGGAGGAGAGCAGTACTTC. The encoded protein is CASSSLGPGGEQYF.

The chain employs TRBV19 and TRBJ1-5; 7 positions match TRBD1. Germline V lookup: CDR1 LNHDA, CDR2 SQIVND (reference sequence). The V segment lost 5 bases and the J segment 9 bases; nucleotides outside the gene matches: 7. This CDR3 contains 13 residues. The CDR3 region is CASSPTGVGPQHF. CDR3 nucleotide sequence: TGTGCCAGTAGTCCTACAGGGGTGGGGCCCCAGCATTTT.

The CDR3 reads CSVVSGTGGHEQYF. The CDR3 DNA is TGCAGCGTAGTTTCCGGGACAGGGGGCCACGAGCAGTACTTC. The rearrangement joins TRBV29-1 to TRBJ2-7; 12 bases match TRBD1. The germline CDR1 and CDR2 sequences are SQVTM and ANQGSEA. V was pared by 6 bases and J by 5 bases, with 8 bases of the junction left unmatched. This CDR3 contains 14 residues.

This sequence joins TRBV5-4 and TRBJ2-3, with D uncertain. The V gene lost 1 base and the J gene lost 3 bases, with 9 bases spanning the gap. The CDR3 is made up of 14 amino acids. Germline CDR1 is SGHNT and CDR2 is YYREEE (reference sequence). The CDR3 spells CASSLYPGTDTQYF. In DNA form, the CDR3 reads TGTGCCAGCAGCTTGTATCCAGGAACAGATACGCAGTATTTT.

The rearrangement uses TRBV6-6 and TRBJ1-1, with 7 bases aligning to TRBD1. There are 12 residues in the CDR3. V lost 6 bases, J lost 5 bases, and 3 bases stayed unmatched. Looked up from germline, CDR1 is MNHNY and CDR2 is SVGAGI (reference sequence). CDR3 coding DNA: TGTGCCAGCAGCAGGGGGAATACTGAAGCTTTCTTT. This translates into CASSRGNTEAFF.

The rearrangement uses TRBV4-1 and TRBJ2-7, with D unclear. Germline lookup yields CDR1 MGHRA and CDR2 YSYEKL. The CDR3 totals 15 residues. V lost 0 bases, J lost 0 bases, and 9 bases lay in between. CDR3 residues: CASSQEGQLSYEQYF. The CDR3 DNA follows: TGCGCCAGCAGCCAAGAAGGGCAGCTCTCCTACGAGCAGTACTTC.

The chain is built from TRBV23-1 and TRBJ2-1, with TRBD2 matching 7 bases. TRBV23-1 belongs to the ORF category, with a function that is uncertain. The V gene end was trimmed by 1 base and the J gene end by 4 bases; junction bases not matched to a gene: 4. The CDR3 runs 15 residues. The chain's CDR3 is CASSQLASGYNEQFF. CDR3 nucleotide sequence: TGCGCCAGCAGTCAATTGGCTAGCGGATACAATGAGCAGTTCTTC.

For the CDR3, the DNA is TGTGCCAGCAGTCCGGACGGACCGAACACTGAAGCTTTCTTT. Its protein is CASSPDGPNTEAFF. The chain joins TRBV11-3 to TRBJ1-1; D gene unclear. This CDR3 spans 14 amino acids. Germline CDR1 is SGHNT and CDR2 is YENEEA. Trimming pared 6 bases from V and 1 base from J, leaving 12 bases between.

The V and J genes are TRBV5-1 and TRBJ2-5; D is possibly TRBD2 (6 bases). Germline CDR1 reads SGHRS; CDR2 reads YFSETQ. The CDR3 sequence is 15 residues long. Between the trimmed V and J ends, which lost 0 bases and 2 bases, there was a span of 11 bases. The CDR3 nucleotides are TGCGCCAGCAGCTTGGTTTTGGGGAGGCAAGAGACCCAGTACTTC. Its protein is CASSLVLGRQETQYF.

J is TRBJ1-2 and V is TRBV10-2; TRBD1 is a possible D gene (5 bases). Trimming cost V 7 bases and J 5 bases, with 20 bases left between them. CDR1 is WSHSY and CDR2 is SAAADI in the germline V gene. This CDR3 spans 15 amino acids. The CDR3 spells CASKVGRAGIYGYTF. The CDR3, as DNA: TGCGCCAGCAAGGTGGGCAGGGCCGGGATTTATGGCTACACCTTC.

This clone has a single count. The chain uses TRBV2 and TRBJ2-1, with D perhaps matching TRBD1 (6 bases). Per the germline V gene, CDR1 is SNHLY and CDR2 is FYNNEI. Trimming removed 6 bases at V and 0 bases at J, with 12 bases between. The CDR3 consists of 15 residues. CDR3 protein: CASSWGRNSYNEQFF. The CDR3 DNA reads TGTGCCAGCAGCTGGGGGCGAAACTCCTACAATGAGCAGTTCTTC.

The chain has TRBV18 and TRBJ2-1, with TRBD2 matching over 7 bases. The CDR3 is made up of 14 amino acids. V was clipped by 0 bases and J by 7 bases; unmatched bases: 3. Germline values: CDR1 KGHSH, CDR2 LQKENI. CDR3 in amino acids: CASSPPGGSNEQFF. CDR3 nucleotide sequence: TGTGCCAGCTCACCACCCGGGGGGTCGAATGAGCAGTTCTTC.

This chain connects TRBV5-1 to TRBJ1-4, with TRBD1 matching 10 bases. This CDR3 is 16 amino acids long. The J segment lost 5 bases and the V segment lost 5 bases, leaving 9 bases of the junction unmatched. Germline V gene data show CDR1 as SGHRS and CDR2 as YFSETQ. The CDR3 coding sequence is TGCGCCAGCAGGGGCGGACAGGGGGTACGGAATGAAAAACTGTTTTTT. It yields the protein CASRGGQGVRNEKLFF.

This chain links TRBV28 with TRBJ2-7; unclear D gene. The CDR3 extends over 11 amino acids. CDR1 and CDR2 from the germline V gene are MDHEN and SYDVKM. Trimming cost V 6 bases and J 3 bases, with 6 bases left between them. The CDR3 is CASRENYEQYF. The CDR3 DNA follows: TGTGCCAGCAGGGAGAACTACGAGCAGTACTTC.

This clone was seen a single time. V usage is TRBV9 and J usage is TRBJ2-1, with 7 bases that match TRBD2. Germline V gene sequence: CDR1 SGDLS, CDR2 YYNGEE. V lost 0 bases to trimming and J lost 9 bases; unmatched junction nucleotides: 9. The CDR3 has 15 amino acids. The CDR3 spells CASSVALAAQGEQFF. As DNA, the CDR3 is TGTGCCAGCAGCGTAGCCCTAGCGGCCCAGGGTGAGCAGTTCTTC.

This clone appeared once. The V call is TRBV9, the J call TRBJ2-7, with D tentatively TRBD1 or TRBD2 (7 bases each). The length of the CDR3 is 15 residues. V gave up 4 bases and J gave up 7 bases, with 21 bases separating them. The germline gives CDR1 SGDLS, CDR2 YYNGEE. This CDR3 reads CASSRRQGGEGEQYF. DNA for the CDR3: TGTGCCAGCAGCAGACGACAGGGTGGGGAGGGAGAGCAGTACTTC.

The chain recombines TRBV30 with TRBJ2-7; 10 bases map to TRBD1. Trimming cost V 7 bases and J 2 bases; bases outside gene matches: 5. This CDR3 is 13 amino acids long. The germline V gene encodes CDR1 GTSNPN and CDR2 SVGIG (reference sequence). CDR3 protein: CAYRDRGPYEQYF. The CDR3 DNA reads TGTGCCTACAGGGACAGGGGACCCTACGAGCAGTACTTC.

The chain uses TRBV27 and TRBJ2-7, with D perhaps matching TRBD2 (6 bases). Germline V gene sequence: CDR1 MNHEY, CDR2 SMNVEV (reference sequence). Trimming pared 0 bases from V and 5 bases from J, leaving 14 bases between. The CDR3 extends over 15 amino acids. CDR3 nucleotides: TGTGCCAGCAGTTTATCCGGAGGGTATTCCCACGAGCAGTACTTC. It encodes CASSLSGGYSHEQYF.

This chain uses TRBV19 with TRBJ2-5, with TRBD1 matching over 7 bases. CDR1 and CDR2 from the germline V gene are LNHDA and SQIVND (reference sequence). The CDR3 runs to 14 residues. Trimming took 8 bases from V and 4 from J; bases not matched to a gene: 10. The CDR3 DNA is TGTGCCAGTTCTCCAGACAGGGTGGCAGAGACCCAGTACTTC. Translated: CASSPDRVAETQYF.

V is TRBV6-6 and J is TRBJ2-1; no clear D gene. Trimming stripped 5 bases from V and 5 bases from J, with 7 bases between. CDR1 and CDR2 from the germline V gene are MNHNY and SVGAGI (reference sequence). This CDR3 contains 12 residues. DNA for the CDR3: TGTGCCAGCAGTCCACCTAACAATGAGCAGTTCTTC. Protein: CASSPPNNEQFF.

Here the CDR3 DNA reads TGTGCCAGCAGTCGGGGACAGGGGAATACGCAGTATTTT. Protein sequence: CASSRGQGNTQYF. This sequence joins TRBV6-6 and TRBJ2-3; 10 nucleotides align to TRBD1. The CDR3 covers 13 residues. Germline V gene data show CDR1 as MNHNY and CDR2 as SVGAGI (reference sequence). Trimming removed 5 bases from V and 7 bases from J; junction bases left unmatched: 3.

This clone was picked up one time. The CDR3 sequence: CASSQDETMPGDEQFF. In DNA, the CDR3 is TGCGCCAGCAGCCAAGATGAGACTATGCCGGGTGATGAGCAGTTCTTC. The genes are TRBV4-1 and TRBJ2-1, with D perhaps TRBD2 (5 bases). Germline-derived CDR1 and CDR2 are MGHRA and YSYEKL. Trimming left V 0 bases short and J 8 bases short, with 17 bases between. This CDR3 contains 16 residues.